The clone carrying this T cell receptor (beta chain) has only a few counts. What it binds is not known. The record originates from a study of response to subunit inactivated influenza vaccine. Study results and limitations: The authors suggested that every seasonal influenza vaccination recruits few new T cells.

TCRdb re-called the RT-PCR reads through MiXCR, storing one row per CDR3 protein. The sample includes fewer than 800,000 distinct CDR3 sequences, more than 15% seen only once; the top ten take roughly 10%. The receptor comes from a man aged 50-59 years who received an inactivated influenza vaccine. Here the sequenced sample was PBMCs from blood, taken 11 to 12 days after vaccination.

The CDR3 loop reads CASSSIVRGSREKLFF. CDR3 DNA: TGTGCCAGCAGCTCGATTGTAAGAGGGAGTCGGGAAAAACTGTTTTTT. The chain uses TRBV11-2 and TRBJ1-4; unclear D gene. V was trimmed by 4 bases and J by 8 bases, leaving 20 bases between them. Germline loops: CDR1 SGHAT, CDR2 FQNNGV. The CDR3 runs to 16 residues.